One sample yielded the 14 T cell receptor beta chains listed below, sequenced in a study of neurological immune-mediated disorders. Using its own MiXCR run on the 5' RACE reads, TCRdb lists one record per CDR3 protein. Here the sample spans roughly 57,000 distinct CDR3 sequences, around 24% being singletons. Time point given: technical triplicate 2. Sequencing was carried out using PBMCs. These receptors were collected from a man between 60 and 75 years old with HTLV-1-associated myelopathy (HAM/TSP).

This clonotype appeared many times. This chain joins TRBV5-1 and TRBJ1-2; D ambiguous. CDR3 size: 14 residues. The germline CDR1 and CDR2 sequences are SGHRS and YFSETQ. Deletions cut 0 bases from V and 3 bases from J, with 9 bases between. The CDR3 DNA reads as TGCGCCAGCAGCTTGGACGCAGGAGACTATGGCTACACCTTC. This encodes CASSLDAGDYGYTF.

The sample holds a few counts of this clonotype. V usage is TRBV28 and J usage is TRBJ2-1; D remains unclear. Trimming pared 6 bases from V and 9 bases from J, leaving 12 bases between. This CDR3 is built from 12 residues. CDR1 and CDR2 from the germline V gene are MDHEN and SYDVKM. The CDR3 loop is CASSRPFGEQFF. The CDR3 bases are TGTGCCAGCAGCCGTCCGTTCGGTGAGCAGTTCTTC.

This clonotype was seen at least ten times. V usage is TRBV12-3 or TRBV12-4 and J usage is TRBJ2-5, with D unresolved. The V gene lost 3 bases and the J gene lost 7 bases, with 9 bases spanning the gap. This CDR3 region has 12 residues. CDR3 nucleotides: TGTGCCAGCAGTTTTCCAGACTCGACCCAGTACTTC. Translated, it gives CASSFPDSTQYF.

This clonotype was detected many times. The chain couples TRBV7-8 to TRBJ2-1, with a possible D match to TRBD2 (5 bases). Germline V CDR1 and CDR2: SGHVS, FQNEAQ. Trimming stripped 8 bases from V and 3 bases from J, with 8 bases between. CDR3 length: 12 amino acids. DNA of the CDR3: TGTGCCAGCGGGCGGGTCTACAATGAGCAGTTCTTC. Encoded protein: CASGRVYNEQFF.

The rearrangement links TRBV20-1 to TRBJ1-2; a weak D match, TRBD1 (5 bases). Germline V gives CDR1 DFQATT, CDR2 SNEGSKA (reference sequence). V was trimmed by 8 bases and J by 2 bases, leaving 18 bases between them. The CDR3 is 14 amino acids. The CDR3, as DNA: TGCAGTCCCCTAGGTGTAGACAGAAACTATGGCTACACCTTC. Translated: CSPLGVDRNYGYTF.

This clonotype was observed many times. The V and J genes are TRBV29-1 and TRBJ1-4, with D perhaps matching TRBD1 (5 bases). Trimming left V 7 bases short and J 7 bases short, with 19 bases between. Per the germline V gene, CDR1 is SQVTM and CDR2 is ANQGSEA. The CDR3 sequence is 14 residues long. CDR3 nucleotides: TGCAGCGCCAAACGACAGAACGGAGGTGAAAAACTGTTTTTT. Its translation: CSAKRQNGGEKLFF.

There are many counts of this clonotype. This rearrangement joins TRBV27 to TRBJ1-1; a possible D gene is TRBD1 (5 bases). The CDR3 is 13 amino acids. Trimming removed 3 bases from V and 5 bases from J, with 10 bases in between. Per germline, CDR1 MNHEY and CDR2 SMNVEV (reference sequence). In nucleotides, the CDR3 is TGTGCCAGCAGTTTCAGGGTACGGACTGAAGCTTTCTTT. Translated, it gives CASSFRVRTEAFF.

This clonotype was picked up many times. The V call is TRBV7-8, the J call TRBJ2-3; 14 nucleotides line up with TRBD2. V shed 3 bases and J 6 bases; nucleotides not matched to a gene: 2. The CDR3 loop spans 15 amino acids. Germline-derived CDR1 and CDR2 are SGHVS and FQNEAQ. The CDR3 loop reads CASSLGLAGVDTQYF. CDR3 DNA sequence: TGTGCCAGCAGCTTGGGACTAGCGGGAGTGGATACGCAGTATTTT.

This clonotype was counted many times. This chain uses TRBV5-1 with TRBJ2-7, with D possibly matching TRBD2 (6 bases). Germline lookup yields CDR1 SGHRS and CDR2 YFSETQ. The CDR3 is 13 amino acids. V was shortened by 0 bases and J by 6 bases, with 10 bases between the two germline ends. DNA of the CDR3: TGCGCCAGCAGCTTGGATGGGGGGTTCGAGCAGTACTTC. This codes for CASSLDGGFEQYF.

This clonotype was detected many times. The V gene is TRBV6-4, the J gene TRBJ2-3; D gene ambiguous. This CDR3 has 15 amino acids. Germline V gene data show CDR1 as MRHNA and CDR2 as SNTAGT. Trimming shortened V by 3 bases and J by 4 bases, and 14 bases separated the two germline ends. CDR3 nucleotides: TGTGCCAGCAGTGATCGGCCCGCTCCCTCAGATACGCAGTATTTT. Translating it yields CASSDRPAPSDTQYF.

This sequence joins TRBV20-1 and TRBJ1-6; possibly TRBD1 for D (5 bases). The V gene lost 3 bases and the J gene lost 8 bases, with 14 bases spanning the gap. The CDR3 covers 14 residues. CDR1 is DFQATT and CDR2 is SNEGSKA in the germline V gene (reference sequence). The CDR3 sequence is CSASRGFFDSPLHF. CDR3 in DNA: TGCAGTGCTAGTAGGGGTTTCTTCGATTCACCCCTCCACTTT.

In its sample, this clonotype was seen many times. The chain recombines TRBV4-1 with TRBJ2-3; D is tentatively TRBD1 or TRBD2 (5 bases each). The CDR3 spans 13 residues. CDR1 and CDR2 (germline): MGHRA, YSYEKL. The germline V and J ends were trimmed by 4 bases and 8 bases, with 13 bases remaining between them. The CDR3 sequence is CASSPLGDGTQYF. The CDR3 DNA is TGCGCCAGCAGCCCGCTCGGGGACGGTACGCAGTATTTT.

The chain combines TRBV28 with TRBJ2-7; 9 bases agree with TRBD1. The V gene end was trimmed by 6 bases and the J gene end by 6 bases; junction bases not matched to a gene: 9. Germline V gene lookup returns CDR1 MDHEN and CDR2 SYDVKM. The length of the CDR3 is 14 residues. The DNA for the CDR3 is TGTGCCAGCAGCTGGGGACAGGGTGGGAGCGAGCAGTACTTC. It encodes CASSWGQGGSEQYF.

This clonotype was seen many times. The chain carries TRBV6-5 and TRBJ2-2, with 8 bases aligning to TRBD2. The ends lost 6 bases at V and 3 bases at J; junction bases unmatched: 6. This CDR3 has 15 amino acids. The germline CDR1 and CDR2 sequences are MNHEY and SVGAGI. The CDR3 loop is CASSPALADTGELFF. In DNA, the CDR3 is TGTGCCAGCAGCCCCGCACTAGCGGACACCGGGGAGCTGTTTTTT.